This paragraph covers one T cell receptor (beta chain) sequence. Its target is not known. The junction departs from germline at one end; a sequencing error may be responsible. This entry belongs to a study of type 1 and type 2 diabetes patients. The overall study: The cohort mixed type 1 diabetes, type 2 diabetes and nondiabetic donors. Overall study results and limits: Some HECs seen only in T1D might also appear in more T2D or control samples. In type 2 diabetes, highly-expanded CD4+ clones took a median roughly 4% of reads.

Diabetic patients met standard criteria for type 1 or type 2 diabetes. The PCR template was genomic DNA. Multiplex PCR with 30 forward and 13 reverse primers amplified the TCR beta CDR3. TCRdb used MiXCR to reprocess the multiplex PCR reads, holding one entry per CDR3 protein. The profile shows about 290,000 distinct CDR3 sequences, 47% of them singletons. The CDR3 sequence is 18 residues long. Germline V gives CDR1 SGHTA, CDR2 FQGNSA. The chain recombines TRBV7-2 with TRBJ1-2, with no clear D. This TCR came from a man aged 18-30 years with type 2 diabetes. Input material: peripheral blood mononuclear cells (PBMCs). The DNA of the CDR3 is TGCGCCAGCAGCCAAAGTATTCCGGGAGGCCATGATCCTTATGGCTACACCTTC. Its protein product is CASSQSIPGGHDPYGYTF. Using reference TRBV7-2 and TRBJ1-2 for the parts outside the CDR3, the full variable domain is GAGVSQSPSNKVTEKGKDVELRCDPISGHTALYWYRQSLGQGLEFLIYFQGNSAPDKSGLPSDRFSAERTGGSVSTLTIQRTQQEDSAVYLCASSQSIPGGHDPYGYTFGSGTRLTVV.